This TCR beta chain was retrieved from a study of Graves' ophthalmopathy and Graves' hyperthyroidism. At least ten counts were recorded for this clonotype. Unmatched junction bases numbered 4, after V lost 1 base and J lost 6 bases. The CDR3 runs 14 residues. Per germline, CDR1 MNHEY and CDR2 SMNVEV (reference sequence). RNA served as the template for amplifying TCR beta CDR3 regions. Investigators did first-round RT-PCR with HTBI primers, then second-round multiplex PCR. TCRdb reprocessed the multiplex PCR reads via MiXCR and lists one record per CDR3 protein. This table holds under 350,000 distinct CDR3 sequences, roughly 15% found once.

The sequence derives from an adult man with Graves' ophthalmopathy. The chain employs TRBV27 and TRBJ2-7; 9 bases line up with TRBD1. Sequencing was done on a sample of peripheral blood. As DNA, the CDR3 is TGTGCCAGCAGTTTATGGGACAGGGAGTCCGAGCAGTACTTC. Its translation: CASSLWDRESEQYF.